The 19 T cell receptor beta chains presented below share a single source sample, sequenced in a study of CXCR3-negative and CXCR3-positive naive CD8 T cells. Libraries of TRB cDNA were made by 5' RACE and carried UMIs. TCRdb re-called the 5' RACE reads and gives one entry per CDR3 protein, without DNA. The sample has roughly 90,000 distinct CDR3 sequences. Material: naive CXCR3- CD8+ T cells from blood. The subset: CD45RO-CCR7+CD27+CD95- naive CD8+ T cells lacking CXCR3 (TNR3-). These receptors all stem from a human donor in good health. Some clones in this sample may be carry-over from other donors' samples.

The rearrangement uses TRBV5-1 and TRBJ1-1; TCRdb returns TRBD1, unconfirmable since there is no DNA. Germline CDR1 is SGHRS and CDR2 is YFSETQ. This CDR3 is 13 amino acids long. The CDR3: CASSSGQLTEAFF.

The chain combines TRBV27 with TRBJ1-1; the D call from TCRdb, TRBD1, cannot be confirmed without DNA. Germline-derived CDR1 and CDR2 are MNHEY and SMNVEV (reference sequence). The CDR3 spans 16 residues. The CDR3 spells CASRSTHQGYDTEAFF.

The V and J genes are TRBV7-2 and TRBJ2-7; the D gene TCRdb calls, TRBD2, cannot be checked with no DNA. Germline V gives CDR1 SGHTA, CDR2 FQGNSA. The CDR3 consists of 14 residues. The CDR3 loop is CASSGTSTMDEQYF.

The rearrangement links TRBV23-1 to TRBJ2-2; lacking DNA, the TRBD1 call made by TCRdb goes unchecked. TRBV23-1 is known as an ORF, though its function is uncertain. The CDR3 has 15 amino acids. The CDR3 here is CASDRDSWNTGELFF.

The chain combines TRBV11-2 with TRBJ2-2; TCRdb indicates TRBD1, and absent DNA this call remains unverified. The CDR3 totals 17 residues. Germline V gene data show CDR1 as SGHAT and CDR2 as FQNNGV. Here the CDR3 reads CASSLLGGGENTGELFF.

This chain joins TRBV5-1 and TRBJ2-1; TCRdb returns TRBD2, unconfirmable since there is no DNA. Per the germline V gene, CDR1 is SGHRS and CDR2 is YFSETQ. There are 16 residues in the CDR3. The CDR3 protein is CASSSSTGRAYNEQFF.

The chain recombines TRBV7-2 with TRBJ1-6; the TCRdb D gene call, TRBD1, has no DNA to confirm it. Germline CDR1 is SGHTA and CDR2 is FQGNSA. The CDR3 runs 18 residues. The CDR3 sequence: CASSLEGRGTVYNSPLHF.

The V gene is TRBV7-9, the J gene TRBJ2-5. Germline V gene data show CDR1 as SEHNR and CDR2 as FQNEAQ (reference sequence). The CDR3 extends over 15 amino acids. CDR3 sequence: CASSLGQRIQETQYF.

The genes are TRBV27 and TRBJ2-7; TCRdb's D call, TRBD2, is unchecked because there is no DNA. Germline assignment: CDR1 MNHEY and CDR2 SMNVEV (reference sequence). The CDR3 is made up of 13 amino acids. The CDR3 loop reads CASSLGPADEQYF.

This chain connects TRBV5-1 to TRBJ2-6; TCRdb designates TRBD1, a call that cannot be tested without DNA. This CDR3 contains 19 residues. CDR1 is SGHRS, CDR2 YFSETQ, per germline. The CDR3 here is CASSSPGPESPSGANVLTF. Together with reference TRBV5-1 and TRBJ2-6, the CDR3 gives the full variable domain: KAGVTQTPRYLIKTRGQQVTLSCSPISGHRSVSWYQQTPGQGLQFLFEYFSETQRNKGNFPGRFSGRQFSNSRSEMNVSTLELGDSALYLCASSSPGPESPSGANVLTFGAGSRLTVL.

J is TRBJ2-7 and V is TRBV6-2 or TRBV6-3; TCRdb indicates TRBD1, and absent DNA this call remains unverified. Germline-derived CDR1 and CDR2 are MNHEY and SVGEGT. The length of the CDR3 is 14 residues. The CDR3 loop is CATSVMTAIYEQYF.

The chain is built from TRBV7-9 and TRBJ2-7; TCRdb picks TRBD1, but there is no DNA to check that call. Germline V gene data show CDR1 as SEHNR and CDR2 as FQNEAQ (reference sequence). This CDR3 spans 15 amino acids. CDR3 in amino acids: CASSSPGPGGYEQYF.

The chain links TRBV7-9 to TRBJ2-1; lacking DNA, the TRBD1 call made by TCRdb goes unchecked. CDR1 SEHNR and CDR2 FQNEAQ come from the germline V gene (reference sequence). The CDR3 is 16 residues long. The CDR3 protein is CASSLFGTGPYNEQFF.

This chain connects TRBV7-2 to TRBJ2-2; TCRdb picks TRBD1, but there is no DNA to check that call. CDR3 length equals 13 residues. The V gene's germline CDR1 is SGHTA and CDR2 FQGNSA. CDR3 region: CASSQGVGNELFF.

The CDR3 protein is CASSGMGAYLGEKLFF. The chain carries TRBV7-8 and TRBJ1-4; the D gene TCRdb calls, TRBD1, cannot be checked with no DNA. Per germline, CDR1 SGHVS and CDR2 FQNEAQ. This CDR3 region has 16 residues.

The rearrangement joins TRBV7-2 to TRBJ2-1. Germline lookup yields CDR1 SGHTA and CDR2 FQGNSA. This CDR3 is built from 13 residues. The CDR3 spells CACAVSSYNEQFF.

The chain uses TRBV12-3 or TRBV12-4 and TRBJ1-1. The CDR3 totals 14 residues. This CDR3 reads CASSPTEMNTEAFF.

V gene TRBV6-2 or TRBV6-3 combines with J gene TRBJ1-1. The CDR3 has 15 amino acids. Per germline, CDR1 MNHEY and CDR2 SVGEGT. CDR3 in amino acids: CASSSMLLMNTEAFF.

The CDR3 protein is CASRGADPYNSPLHF. The chain recombines TRBV2 with TRBJ1-6; TCRdb designates TRBD1, a call that cannot be tested without DNA. CDR1 is SNHLY, CDR2 FYNNEI, per germline. The CDR3 consists of 15 residues.